The 10 T cell receptor beta chains given below trace back to one sample, sequenced in a study of blood T cell repertoires in COVID-19. Clones were sequenced by immunoSEQ multiplex PCR, and TCRdb holds only the in-frame ones, with some missing. Of about 220,000 clones listed, 75% to 90% are singletons. Source material: PBMCs or T cells enriched from blood (not recorded which). The receptor set was obtained from a middle-aged woman with acute COVID-19.

V and J are TRBV21-1 and TRBJ1-5; the tabulated D call, TRBD1, remains unverified against the DNA. TRBV21-1 constitutes a pseudogene. The CDR3 is 14 amino acids. CDR3 in amino acids: CASSSRDKPQPQHF. The CDR3 nucleotides are TGTGCCAGCAGCTCCCGGGACAAACCTCAGCCCCAGCATTTT.

This clone was detected a few times. This sequence joins TRBV2 and TRBJ2-7, with TRBD2 matching over 9 bases. The CDR3 length is 15 residues. Trimming took 4 bases from V and 2 from J; bases not matched to a gene: 6. In germline, CDR1 is SNHLY, CDR2 FYNNEI. The CDR3 spells CASSADKRGAYEQYV. CDR3 sequence (DNA): TGTGCCAGCAGTGCTGACAAGCGGGGGGCCTACGAGCAGTACGTC.

The chain is built from TRBV5-1 and TRBJ2-1; possibly TRBD2 for D (7 bases). Germline V lookup: CDR1 SGHRS, CDR2 YFSETQ. V lost 0 bases and J 0 bases, leaving 13 bases between the germline ends. This CDR3 region has 17 residues. Here the CDR3 DNA reads TGCGCCAGCAGCTTGGGTGCGGCGGGGGCCTCCTACAATGAGCAGTTCTTC. Translation: CASSLGAAGASYNEQFF.

The count of this clone is one. V and J are TRBV7-6 and TRBJ1-3; TRBD1 matches 9 bases. There are 17 residues in the CDR3. The germline V gene has CDR1 SGHVS and CDR2 FNYEAQ. With V trimmed by 5 bases and J by 3 bases, 11 bases remained unmatched. CDR3 region: CASSPGTGSFRGNTIYF. The CDR3 DNA reads as TGTGCCAGCAGCCCCGGGACAGGGTCTTTCCGTGGAAACACCATATATTTT.

The chain combines TRBV7-9 with TRBJ2-5; D may be TRBD1 (5 bases). The V gene lost 7 bases and the J gene lost 4 bases, with 13 bases spanning the gap. Germline values: CDR1 SEHNR, CDR2 FQNEAQ (reference sequence). The CDR3 has 13 residues. In DNA, the CDR3 is TGTGCCAGCACCCCAGGGCAGGGAGAGACCCAGTACTTC. Translating gives CASTPGQGETQYF.

The rearrangement uses TRBV5-1 and TRBJ1-4, with D possibly matching TRBD1 (5 bases). Germline V gene lookup returns CDR1 SGHRS and CDR2 YFSETQ. V was trimmed by 5 bases and J by 3 bases, leaving 14 bases between them. The CDR3 length is 15 residues. This chain's CDR3 is CASRETVVANEKLFF. The CDR3 nucleotides are TGCGCCAGCAGAGAGACAGTCGTTGCTAATGAAAAACTGTTTTTT.

This chain uses TRBV24-1 with TRBJ1-1; D uncertain. V was clipped by 0 bases and J by 0 bases, with 16 bases between them. The CDR3 has 18 amino acids. Looked up from germline, CDR1 is KGHDR and CDR2 is SFDVKD. The CDR3 nucleotides read TGTGCCACCAGTGATTTGCCGGGATTAGGGTACATGAACACTGAAGCTTTCTTT. As protein: CATSDLPGLGYMNTEAFF.

Turning to this clone: The same CDR3 can be traced to other DNA sequences in this sample. The chain recombines TRBV9 with TRBJ1-1, with D perhaps matching TRBD1 (6 bases). The ends were cut back, 3 bases at V and 1 base at J, with 7 bases in the middle. In germline, CDR1 is SGDLS, CDR2 YYNGEE. The CDR3 covers 13 residues. The CDR3 nucleotides read TGTGCCAGCAGCGCGGGACAGAACACTGAAGCTTTCTTT. This gives the protein CASSAGQNTEAFF.

The genes are TRBV6-2 or TRBV6-3 and TRBJ1-2; 7 bases are shared with TRBD1. The CDR3 has 13 residues. Germline loops: CDR1 MNHEY, CDR2 SVGEGT. Trimming at V came to 5 bases and at J to 7 bases, leaving 7 bases not matched to a gene. CDR3 sequence reads: CASSLGQVAGYTF. The CDR3 DNA is TGTGCCAGCAGTCTTGGACAGGTGGCTGGCTACACCTTC.

V and J are TRBV6-1 and TRBJ1-5, with 8 bases that match TRBD1. Germline lookup yields CDR1 MNHNS and CDR2 SASEGT. The V segment lost 3 bases and the J segment 7 bases; nucleotides outside the gene matches: 14. This CDR3 comprises 17 residues. The CDR3 is CASSDTSARGTGQPQHF. CDR3 nucleotides: TGTGCCAGCAGTGACACCTCGGCACGCGGGACAGGCCAGCCCCAGCATTTT.